This TCR beta chain stems from a study of molecular identifiers for immune sequencing clone quantification. V shed 6 bases and J shed 10 bases, with 13 bases lying between them. CDR3 length: 12 residues. Germline V gene data show CDR1 as ENHRY and CDR2 as SYGVKD. TCRdb processed the PCR reads anew with MiXCR; each CDR3 protein has one entry. The table includes more than 250,000 distinct CDR3 sequences, over 20% detected once. V gene TRBV10-3 combines with J gene TRBJ2-1; unclear D gene. The source is a human donor in good health. Some libraries in this study had Jurkat cell RNA spiked in. The material sequenced was naive CD8+ T cells from blood, with Jurkat cell RNA spiked in. Subset denoted: FACS-sorted CD8+CD4-CCR7+CD45RA+ naive T cells. CDR3 in DNA: TGTGCCATCAGAACCCTATCCACGGAGCAGTTCTTC. Its protein is CAIRTLSTEQFF.